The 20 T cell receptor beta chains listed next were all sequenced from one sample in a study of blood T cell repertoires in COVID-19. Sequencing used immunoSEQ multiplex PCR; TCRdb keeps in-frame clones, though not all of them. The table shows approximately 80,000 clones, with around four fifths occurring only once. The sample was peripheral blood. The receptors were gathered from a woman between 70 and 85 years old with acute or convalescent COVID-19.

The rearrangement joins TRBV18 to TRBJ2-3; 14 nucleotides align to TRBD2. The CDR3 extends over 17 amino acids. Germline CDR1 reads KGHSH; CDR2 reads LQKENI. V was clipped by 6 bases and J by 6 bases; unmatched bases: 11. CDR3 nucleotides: TGTGCCAGCTCTCGCGGGACTAGCGGGGGCCGTCAGGATACGCAGTATTTT. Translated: CASSRGTSGGRQDTQYF.

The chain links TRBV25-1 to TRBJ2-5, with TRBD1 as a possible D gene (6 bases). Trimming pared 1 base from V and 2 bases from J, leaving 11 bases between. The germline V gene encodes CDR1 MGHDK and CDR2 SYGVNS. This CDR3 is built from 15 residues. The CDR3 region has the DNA TGTGCCAGCAGTGAATTGGGACAACCTCAAGAGACCCAGTACTTC. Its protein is CASSELGQPQETQYF.

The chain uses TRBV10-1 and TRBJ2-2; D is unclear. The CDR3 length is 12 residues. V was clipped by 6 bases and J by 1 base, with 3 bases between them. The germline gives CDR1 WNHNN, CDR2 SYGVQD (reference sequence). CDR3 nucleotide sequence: TGCGCCAGCAGCAGGAACACCGGGGAGCTGTTTTTT. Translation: CASSRNTGELFF.

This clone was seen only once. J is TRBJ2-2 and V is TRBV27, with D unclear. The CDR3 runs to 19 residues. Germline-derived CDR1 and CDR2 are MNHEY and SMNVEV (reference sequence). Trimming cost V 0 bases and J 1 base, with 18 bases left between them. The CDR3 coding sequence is TGTGCCAGCAGTTTATCGATATTTTATAGTGCAGGGAACACCGGGGAGCTGTTTTTT. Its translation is CASSLSIFYSAGNTGELFF.

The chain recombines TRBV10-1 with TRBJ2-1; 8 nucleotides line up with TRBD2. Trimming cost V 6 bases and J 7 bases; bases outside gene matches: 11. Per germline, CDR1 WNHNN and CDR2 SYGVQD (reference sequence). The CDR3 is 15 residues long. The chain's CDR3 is CASSPDGGGRNEQFF. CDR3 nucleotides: TGCGCCAGCAGCCCGGACGGCGGGGGGAGGAATGAGCAGTTCTTC.

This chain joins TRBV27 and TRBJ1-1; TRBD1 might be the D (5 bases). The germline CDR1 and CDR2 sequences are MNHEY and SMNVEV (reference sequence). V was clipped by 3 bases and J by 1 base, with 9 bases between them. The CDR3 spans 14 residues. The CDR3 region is CASSLQGKNTEAFF. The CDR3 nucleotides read TGTGCCAGCAGTTTGCAGGGCAAGAACACTGAAGCTTTCTTT.

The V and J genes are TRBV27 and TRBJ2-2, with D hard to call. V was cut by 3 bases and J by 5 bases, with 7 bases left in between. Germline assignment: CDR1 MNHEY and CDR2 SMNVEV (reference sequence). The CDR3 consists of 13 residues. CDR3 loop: CASSLRPTGELFF. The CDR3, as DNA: TGTGCCAGCAGTTTGAGGCCAACCGGGGAGCTGTTTTTT.

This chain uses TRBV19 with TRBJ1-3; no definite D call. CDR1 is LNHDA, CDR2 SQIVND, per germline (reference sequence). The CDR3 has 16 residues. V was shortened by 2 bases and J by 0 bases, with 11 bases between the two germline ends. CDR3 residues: CASSIMPGGSGNTIYF. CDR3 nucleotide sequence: TGTGCCAGTAGTATAATGCCGGGAGGCTCTGGAAACACCATATATTTT.

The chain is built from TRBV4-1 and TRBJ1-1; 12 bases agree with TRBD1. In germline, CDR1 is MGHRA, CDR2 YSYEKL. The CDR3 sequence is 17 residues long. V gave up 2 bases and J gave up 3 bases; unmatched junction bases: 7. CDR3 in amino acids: CASSQTGTGGAYTEAFF. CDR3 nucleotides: TGCGCCAGCAGCCAAACCGGGACAGGGGGCGCTTACACTGAAGCTTTCTTT.

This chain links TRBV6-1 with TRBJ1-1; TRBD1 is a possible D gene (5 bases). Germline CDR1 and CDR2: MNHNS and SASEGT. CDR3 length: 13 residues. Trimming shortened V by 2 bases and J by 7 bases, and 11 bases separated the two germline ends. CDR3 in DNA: TGTGCCAGCAGTGAATTCAGGGCTCTTGAAGCTTTCTTT. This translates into CASSEFRALEAFF.

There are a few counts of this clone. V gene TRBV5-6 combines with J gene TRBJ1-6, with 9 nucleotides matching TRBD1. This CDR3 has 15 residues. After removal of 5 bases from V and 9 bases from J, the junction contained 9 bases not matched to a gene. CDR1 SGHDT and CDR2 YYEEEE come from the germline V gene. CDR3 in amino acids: CASRMNRGLGSPLHF. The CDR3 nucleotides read TGTGCCAGCAGAATGAACAGGGGGCTTGGTTCACCCCTCCACTTT.

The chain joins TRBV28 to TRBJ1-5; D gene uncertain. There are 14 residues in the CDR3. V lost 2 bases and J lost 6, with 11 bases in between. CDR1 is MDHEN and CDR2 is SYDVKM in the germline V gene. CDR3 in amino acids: CASSLIGEFQPQHF. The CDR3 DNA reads TGTGCCAGCAGTTTAATCGGGGAATTTCAGCCCCAGCATTTT.

The CDR3 sequence: CASGQGRSGELFF. The CDR3, as DNA: TGTGCCAGCGGACAGGGGCGATCCGGGGAGCTGTTTTTT. The chain uses TRBV12-3 or TRBV12-4 and TRBJ2-2, with 9 bases that match TRBD1. This CDR3 is built from 13 residues. The junction had 4 bases not matched to a gene; V was cut back by 8 bases and J by 6 bases.

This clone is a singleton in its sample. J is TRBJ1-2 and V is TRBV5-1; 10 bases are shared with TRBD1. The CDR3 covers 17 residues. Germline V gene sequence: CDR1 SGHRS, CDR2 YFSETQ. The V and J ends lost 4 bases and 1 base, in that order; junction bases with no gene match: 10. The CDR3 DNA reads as TGCGCCAGCAGCACCCGACAGGGGGCGAACCTTAACTATGGCTACACCTTC. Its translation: CASSTRQGANLNYGYTF.

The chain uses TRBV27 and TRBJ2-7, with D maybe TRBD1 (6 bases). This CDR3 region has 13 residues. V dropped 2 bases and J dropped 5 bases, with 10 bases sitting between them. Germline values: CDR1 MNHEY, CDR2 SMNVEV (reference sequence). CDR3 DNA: TGTGCCAGCAGTTTACGCGGACAGAACGAGCAGTACTTC. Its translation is CASSLRGQNEQYF.

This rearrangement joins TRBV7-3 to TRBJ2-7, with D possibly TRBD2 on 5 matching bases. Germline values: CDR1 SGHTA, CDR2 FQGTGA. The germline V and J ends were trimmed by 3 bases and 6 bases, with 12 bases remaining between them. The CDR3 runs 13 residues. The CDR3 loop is CASSLDRGREQYF. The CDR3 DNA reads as TGTGCCAGCAGCTTGGACCGAGGGCGCGAGCAGTACTTC.

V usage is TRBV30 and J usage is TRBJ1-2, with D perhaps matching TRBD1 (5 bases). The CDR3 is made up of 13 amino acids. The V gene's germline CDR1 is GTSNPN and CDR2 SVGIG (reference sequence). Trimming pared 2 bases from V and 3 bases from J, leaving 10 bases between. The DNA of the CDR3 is TGTGCCTGGAGTAGAGACAGCCACTATGGCTACACCTTC. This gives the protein CAWSRDSHYGYTF.

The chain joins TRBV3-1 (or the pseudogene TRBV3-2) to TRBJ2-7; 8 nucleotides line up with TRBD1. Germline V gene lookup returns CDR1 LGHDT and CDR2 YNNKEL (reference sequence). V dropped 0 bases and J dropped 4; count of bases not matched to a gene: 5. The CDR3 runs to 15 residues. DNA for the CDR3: TGTGCCAGCAGCCAAGAAGGGACAGGCAGATACGAGCAGTACTTC. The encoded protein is CASSQEGTGRYEQYF.

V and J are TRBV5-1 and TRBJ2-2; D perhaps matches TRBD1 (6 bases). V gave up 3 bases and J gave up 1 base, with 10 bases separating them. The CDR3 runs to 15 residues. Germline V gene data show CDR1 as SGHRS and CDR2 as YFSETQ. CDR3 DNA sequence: TGCGCCAGCAGCTCCGAGGGGGTGAACACCGGGGAGCTGTTTTTT. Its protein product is CASSSEGVNTGELFF.

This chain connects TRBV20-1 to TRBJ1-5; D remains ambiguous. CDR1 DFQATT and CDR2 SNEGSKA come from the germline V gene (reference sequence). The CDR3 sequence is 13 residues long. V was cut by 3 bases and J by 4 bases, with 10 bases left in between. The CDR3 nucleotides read TGCAGTGCTAGTGCAGGCGTGAATCAGCCCCAGCATTTT. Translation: CSASAGVNQPQHF.